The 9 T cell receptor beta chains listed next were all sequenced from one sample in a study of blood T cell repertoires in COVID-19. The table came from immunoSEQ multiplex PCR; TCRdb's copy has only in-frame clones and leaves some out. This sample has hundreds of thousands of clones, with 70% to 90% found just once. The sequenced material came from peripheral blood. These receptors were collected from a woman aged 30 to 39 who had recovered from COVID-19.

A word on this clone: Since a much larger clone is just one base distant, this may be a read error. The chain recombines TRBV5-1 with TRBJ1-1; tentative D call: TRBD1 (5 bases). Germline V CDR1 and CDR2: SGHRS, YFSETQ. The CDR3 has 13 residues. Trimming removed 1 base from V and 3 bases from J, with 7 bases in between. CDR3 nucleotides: TGCGCCAGCAGCTTGTGGGGGGACACTGAAGCTTTCTTT. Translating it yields CASSLWGDTEAFF. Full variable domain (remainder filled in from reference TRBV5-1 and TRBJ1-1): KAGVTQTPRYLIKTRGQQVTLSCSPISGHRSVSWYQQTPGQGLQFLFEYFSETQRNKGNFPGRFSGRQFSNSRSEMNVSTLELGDSALYLCASSLWGDTEAFFGQGTRLTVV.

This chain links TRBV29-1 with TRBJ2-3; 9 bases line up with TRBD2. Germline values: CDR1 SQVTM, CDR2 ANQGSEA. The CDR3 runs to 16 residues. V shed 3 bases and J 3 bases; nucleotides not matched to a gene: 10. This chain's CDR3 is CSVDGEVAGVTDTQYF. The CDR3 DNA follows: TGCAGCGTTGATGGGGAGGTAGCGGGAGTGACAGATACGCAGTATTTT.

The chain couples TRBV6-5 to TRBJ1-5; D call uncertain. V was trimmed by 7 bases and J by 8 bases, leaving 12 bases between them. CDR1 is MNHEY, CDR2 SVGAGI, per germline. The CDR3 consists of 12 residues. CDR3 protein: CASKVGSKPQHF. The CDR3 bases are TGTGCCAGCAAAGTCGGTTCAAAGCCCCAGCATTTT.

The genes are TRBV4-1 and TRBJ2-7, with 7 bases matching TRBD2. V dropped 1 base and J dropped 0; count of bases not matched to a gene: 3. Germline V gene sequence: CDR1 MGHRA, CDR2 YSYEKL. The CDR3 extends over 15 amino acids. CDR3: CASSQGEGSSYEQYF. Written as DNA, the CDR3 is TGCGCCAGCAGCCAAGGGGAGGGCAGCTCCTACGAGCAGTACTTC.

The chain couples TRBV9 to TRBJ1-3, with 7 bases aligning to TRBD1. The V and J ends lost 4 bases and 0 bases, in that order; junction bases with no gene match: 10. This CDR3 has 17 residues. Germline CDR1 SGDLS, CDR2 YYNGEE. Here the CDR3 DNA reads TGTGCCAGCAGCCCCAGACAGGGCCCAAACTCTGGAAACACCATATATTTT. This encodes CASSPRQGPNSGNTIYF.

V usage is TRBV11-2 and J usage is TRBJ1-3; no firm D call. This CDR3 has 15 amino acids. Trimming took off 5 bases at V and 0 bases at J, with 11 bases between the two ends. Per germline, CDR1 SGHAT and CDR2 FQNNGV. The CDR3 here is CASSPRHFSGNTIYF. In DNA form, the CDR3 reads TGTGCCAGCAGCCCCCGACACTTCTCTGGAAACACCATATATTTT.

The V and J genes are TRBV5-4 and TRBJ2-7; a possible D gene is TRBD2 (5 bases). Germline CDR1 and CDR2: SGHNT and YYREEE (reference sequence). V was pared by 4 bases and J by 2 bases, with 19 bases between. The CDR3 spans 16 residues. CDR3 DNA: TGTGCCAGCAGCGGCGCGGGTGGTAGCGATACCTACGAGCAGTACTTC. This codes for CASSGAGGSDTYEQYF. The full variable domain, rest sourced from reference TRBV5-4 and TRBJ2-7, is ETGVTQSPTHLIKTRGQQVTLRCSSQSGHNTVSWYQQALGQGPQFIFQYYREEENGRGNFPPRFSGLQFPNYSSELNVNALELDDSALYLCASSGAGGSDTYEQYFGPGTRLTVT.

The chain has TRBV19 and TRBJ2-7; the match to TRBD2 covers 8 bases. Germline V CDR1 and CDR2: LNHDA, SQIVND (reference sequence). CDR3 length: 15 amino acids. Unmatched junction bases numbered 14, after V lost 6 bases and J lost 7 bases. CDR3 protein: CASRETSAGVGEQYF. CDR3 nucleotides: TGTGCCAGTAGGGAGACTAGCGCGGGCGTTGGGGAGCAGTACTTC.

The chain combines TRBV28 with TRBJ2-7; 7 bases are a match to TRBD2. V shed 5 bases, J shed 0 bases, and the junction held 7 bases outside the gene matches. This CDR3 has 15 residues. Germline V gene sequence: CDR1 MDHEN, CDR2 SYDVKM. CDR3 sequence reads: CASSPTSAVSYEQYF. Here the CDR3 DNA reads TGTGCCAGCAGTCCAACTAGCGCTGTCTCCTACGAGCAGTACTTC.